A selection of T cell receptor beta chains follows, all from one sample in a study of blood T cell repertoires in COVID-19. Generated by immunoSEQ multiplex PCR, the TCRdb table keeps only in-frame clones and is missing some. The sample lists around 310,000 clones; roughly nine tenths were seen once. Specimen: PBMCs or T cells enriched from blood (not recorded which). Receptors were obtained from a woman aged 25 to 39 who had recovered from COVID-19. Each CDR3 is given without its conserved first and last residue. A D gene is named only where the DNA matches it firmly. Size values are once, few and many counts, or a class for expanded clones, and some rows have none.

J gene	V gene	D gene	clone size	CDR3 protein
TRBJ2-6	TRBV19	NA	NA	ASEEISGANVLT
TRBJ1-4	TRBV9	TRBD1	NA	ASSVDRGREKLF
TRBJ2-5	TRBV2	NA	NA	ASSDSGTQY
TRBJ2-1	TRBV7-9	TRBD2	NA	ASMTSGAYNEQF
TRBJ1-1	TRBV19	NA	once	ASSRTRTANTEAF
TRBJ1-5	TRBV19	NA	NA	ASKTGTTTSRPQH
TRBJ2-7	TRBV24-1	NA	NA	ATSDPGVVDKQY
TRBJ2-3	TRBV5-4	TRBD2	NA	ASSQGLASVADTQY
TRBJ1-2	TRBV11-2	NA	NA	ASSLDLPHLYSNYGYT
TRBJ2-1	TRBV7-9	TRBD2	NA	ASSLEVSAGESF
TRBJ1-4	TRBV30	NA	NA	AWSGRGANEKLF
TRBJ1-1	TRBV4-2	NA	NA	ASSQQRDRVRAF
TRBJ1-6	TRBV6-5	TRBD1	NA	ASNLDRGHNSPLH
TRBJ2-1	TRBV18	TRBD2	NA	ASSSQGLAGGVTYNEQF
TRBJ1-1	TRBV11-2	TRBD1	NA	ASSPPTGMIAEAF
TRBJ2-1	TRBV19	TRBD2	NA	ASSIERYSLAGGFDNEQF